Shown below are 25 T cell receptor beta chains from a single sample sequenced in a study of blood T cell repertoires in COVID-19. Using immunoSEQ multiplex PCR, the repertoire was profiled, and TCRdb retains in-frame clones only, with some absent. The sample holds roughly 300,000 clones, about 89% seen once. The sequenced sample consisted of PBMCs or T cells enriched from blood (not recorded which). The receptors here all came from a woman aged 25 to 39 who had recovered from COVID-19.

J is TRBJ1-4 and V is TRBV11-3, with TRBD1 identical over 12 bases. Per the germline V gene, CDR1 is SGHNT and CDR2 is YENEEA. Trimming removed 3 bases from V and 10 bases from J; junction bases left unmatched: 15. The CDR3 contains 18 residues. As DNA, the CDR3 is TGTGCCAGCAGCTTCTCCACCGGGACAGGGGGCGAATCCGGAAAACTGTTTTTT. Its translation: CASSFSTGTGGESGKLFF.

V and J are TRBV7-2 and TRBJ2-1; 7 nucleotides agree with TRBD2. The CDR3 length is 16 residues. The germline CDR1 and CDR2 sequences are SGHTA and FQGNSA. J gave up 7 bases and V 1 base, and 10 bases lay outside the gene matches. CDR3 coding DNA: TGTGCCAGCAGCTTAGAACTAGCGAGGAATCATAATGAGCAGTTCTTC. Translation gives CASSLELARNHNEQFF.

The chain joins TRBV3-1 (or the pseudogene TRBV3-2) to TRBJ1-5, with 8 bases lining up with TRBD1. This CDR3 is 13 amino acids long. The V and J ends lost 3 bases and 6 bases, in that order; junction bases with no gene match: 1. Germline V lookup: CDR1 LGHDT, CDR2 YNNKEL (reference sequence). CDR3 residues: CASSQDRVQPQHF. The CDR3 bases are TGTGCCAGCAGCCAGGACAGGGTTCAGCCCCAGCATTTT.

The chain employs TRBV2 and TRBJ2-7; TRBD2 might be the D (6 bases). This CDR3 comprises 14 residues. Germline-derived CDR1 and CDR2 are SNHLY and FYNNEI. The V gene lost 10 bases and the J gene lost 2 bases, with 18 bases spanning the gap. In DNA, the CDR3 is TGTGCCACCCTCATCCGAGGCGGGACCTACGAGCAGTACTTC. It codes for CATLIRGGTYEQYF.

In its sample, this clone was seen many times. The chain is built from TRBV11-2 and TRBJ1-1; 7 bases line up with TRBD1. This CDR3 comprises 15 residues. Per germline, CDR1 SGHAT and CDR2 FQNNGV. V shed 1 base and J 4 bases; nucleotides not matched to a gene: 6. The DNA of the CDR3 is TGTGCCAGCAGCTTAGCCCTAACAGGGGCCACTGAAGCTTTCTTT. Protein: CASSLALTGATEAFF.

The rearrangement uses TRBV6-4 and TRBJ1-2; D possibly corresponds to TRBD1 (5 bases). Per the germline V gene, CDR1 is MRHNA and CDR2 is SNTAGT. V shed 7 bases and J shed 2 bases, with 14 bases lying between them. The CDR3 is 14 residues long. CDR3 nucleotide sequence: TGTGCCAGCAACCCCGGGGGGGAGAACTATGGCTACACCTTC. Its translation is CASNPGGENYGYTF.

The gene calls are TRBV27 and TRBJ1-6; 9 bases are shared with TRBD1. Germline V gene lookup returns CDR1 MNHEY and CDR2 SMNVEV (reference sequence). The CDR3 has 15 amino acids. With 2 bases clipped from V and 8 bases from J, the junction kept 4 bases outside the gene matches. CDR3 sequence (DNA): TGTGCCAGCAGTTTAATGGGACAGGGTTATTCACCCCTCCACTTT. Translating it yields CASSLMGQGYSPLHF.

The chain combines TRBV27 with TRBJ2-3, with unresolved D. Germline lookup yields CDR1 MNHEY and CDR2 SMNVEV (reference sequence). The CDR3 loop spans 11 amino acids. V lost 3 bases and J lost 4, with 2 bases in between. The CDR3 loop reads CASSFADTQYF. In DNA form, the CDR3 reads TGTGCCAGCAGTTTCGCAGATACGCAGTATTTT.

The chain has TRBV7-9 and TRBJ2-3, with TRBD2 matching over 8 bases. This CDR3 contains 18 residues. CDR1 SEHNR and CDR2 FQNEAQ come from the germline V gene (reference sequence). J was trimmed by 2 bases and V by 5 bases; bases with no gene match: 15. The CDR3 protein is CASSHNPGGPSVTDTQYF. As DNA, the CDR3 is TGTGCCAGCAGCCACAATCCGGGGGGGCCTAGCGTCACAGATACGCAGTATTTT. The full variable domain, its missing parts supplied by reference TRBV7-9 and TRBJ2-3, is DTGVSQNPRHKITKRGQNVTFRCDPISEHNRLYWYRQTLGQGPEFLTYFQNEAQLEKSRLLSDRFSAERPKGSFSTLEIQRTEQGDSAMYLCASSHNPGGPSVTDTQYFGPGTRLTVL.

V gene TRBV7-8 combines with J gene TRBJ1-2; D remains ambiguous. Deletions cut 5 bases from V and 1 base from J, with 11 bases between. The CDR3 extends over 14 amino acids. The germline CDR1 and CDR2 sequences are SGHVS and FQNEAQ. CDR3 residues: CASSLERNNYGYTF. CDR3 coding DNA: TGTGCCAGCAGCCTTGAGAGAAATAACTATGGCTACACCTTC.

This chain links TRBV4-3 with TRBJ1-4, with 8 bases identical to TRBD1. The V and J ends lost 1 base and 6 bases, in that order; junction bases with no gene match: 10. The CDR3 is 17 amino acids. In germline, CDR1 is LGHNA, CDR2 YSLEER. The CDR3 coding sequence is TGCGCCAGCAGCCAAGGCCTTTCAGGACAGGGCCATGAAAAACTGTTTTTT. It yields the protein CASSQGLSGQGHEKLFF.

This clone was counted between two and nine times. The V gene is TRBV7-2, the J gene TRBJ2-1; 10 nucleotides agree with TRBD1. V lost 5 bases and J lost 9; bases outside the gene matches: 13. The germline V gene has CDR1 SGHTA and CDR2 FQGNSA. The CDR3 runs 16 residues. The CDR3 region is CASSVGGTGASSEQFF. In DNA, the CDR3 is TGTGCCAGCAGCGTAGGCGGGACAGGGGCATCAAGTGAGCAGTTCTTC.

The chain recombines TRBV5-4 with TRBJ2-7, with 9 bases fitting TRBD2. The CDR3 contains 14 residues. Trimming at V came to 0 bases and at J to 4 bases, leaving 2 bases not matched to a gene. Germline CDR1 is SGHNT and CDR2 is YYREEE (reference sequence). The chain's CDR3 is CASSLELAGYEQYF. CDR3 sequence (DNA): TGTGCCAGCAGCTTGGAGCTAGCGGGGTACGAGCAGTACTTC.

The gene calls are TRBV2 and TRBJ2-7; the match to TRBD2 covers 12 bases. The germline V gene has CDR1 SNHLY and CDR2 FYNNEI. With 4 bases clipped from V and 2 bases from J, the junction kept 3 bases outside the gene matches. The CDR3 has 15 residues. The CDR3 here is CASSALAGGAYEQYF. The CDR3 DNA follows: TGTGCCAGCAGTGCACTAGCGGGGGGCGCCTACGAGCAGTACTTC.

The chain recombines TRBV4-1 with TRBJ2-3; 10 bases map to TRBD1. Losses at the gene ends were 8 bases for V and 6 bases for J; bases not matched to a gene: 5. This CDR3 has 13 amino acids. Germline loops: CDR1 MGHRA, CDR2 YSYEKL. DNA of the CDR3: TGCGCCAGCCGGGGACAGGGGAGGGATACGCAGTATTTT. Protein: CASRGQGRDTQYF.

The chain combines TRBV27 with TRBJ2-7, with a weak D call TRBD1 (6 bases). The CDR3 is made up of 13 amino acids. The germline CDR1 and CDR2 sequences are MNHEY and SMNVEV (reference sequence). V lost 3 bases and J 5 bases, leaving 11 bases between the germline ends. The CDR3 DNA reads TGTGCCAGCAGTTTTTCACAGGGTCACGAGCAGTACTTC. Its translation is CASSFSQGHEQYF.

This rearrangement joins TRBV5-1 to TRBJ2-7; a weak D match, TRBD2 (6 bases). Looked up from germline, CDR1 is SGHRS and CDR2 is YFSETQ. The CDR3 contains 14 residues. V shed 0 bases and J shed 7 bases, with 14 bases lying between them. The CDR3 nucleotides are TGCGCCAGCAGCTTGGGTTCTGGGGCGGGGGAGCAGTACTTC. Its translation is CASSLGSGAGEQYF.

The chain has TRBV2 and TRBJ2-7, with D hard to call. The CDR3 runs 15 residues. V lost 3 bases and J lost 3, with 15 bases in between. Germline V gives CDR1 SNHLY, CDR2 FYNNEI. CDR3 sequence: CASSEGRSSYYEQYF. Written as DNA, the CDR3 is TGTGCCAGCAGTGAGGGTAGGAGTAGTTACTACGAGCAGTACTTC.

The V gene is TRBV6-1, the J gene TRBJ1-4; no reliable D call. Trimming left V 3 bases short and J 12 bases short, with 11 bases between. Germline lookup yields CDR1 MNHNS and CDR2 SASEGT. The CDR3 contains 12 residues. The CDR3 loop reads CASSESFAELFF. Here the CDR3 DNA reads TGTGCCAGCAGTGAGTCCTTCGCGGAACTGTTTTTT.

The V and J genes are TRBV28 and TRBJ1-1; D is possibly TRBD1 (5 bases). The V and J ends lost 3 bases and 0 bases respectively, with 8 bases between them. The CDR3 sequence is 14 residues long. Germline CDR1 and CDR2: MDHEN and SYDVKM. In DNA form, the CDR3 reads TGTGCCAGCAGTTTCGCAGGGATGAACACTGAAGCTTTCTTT. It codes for CASSFAGMNTEAFF. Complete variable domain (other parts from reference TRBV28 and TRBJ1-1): DVKVTQSSRYLVKRTGEKVFLECVQDMDHENMFWYRQDPGLGLRLIYFSYDVKMKEKGDIPEGYSVSREKKERFSLILESASTNQTSMYLCASSFAGMNTEAFFGQGTRLTVV.

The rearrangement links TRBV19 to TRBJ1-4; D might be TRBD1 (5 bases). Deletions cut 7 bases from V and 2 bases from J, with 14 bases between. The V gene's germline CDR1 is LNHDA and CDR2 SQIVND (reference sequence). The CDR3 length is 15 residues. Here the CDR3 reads CASKARANTNEKLFF. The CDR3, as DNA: TGTGCCAGTAAAGCCAGGGCAAATACTAATGAAAAACTGTTTTTT.

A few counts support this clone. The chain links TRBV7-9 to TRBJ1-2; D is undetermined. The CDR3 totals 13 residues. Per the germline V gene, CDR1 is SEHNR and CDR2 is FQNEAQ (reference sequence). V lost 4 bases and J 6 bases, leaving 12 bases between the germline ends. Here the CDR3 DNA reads TGTGCCAGCAGCTACGGAGGAGAGGATGGCTACACCTTC. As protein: CASSYGGEDGYTF.

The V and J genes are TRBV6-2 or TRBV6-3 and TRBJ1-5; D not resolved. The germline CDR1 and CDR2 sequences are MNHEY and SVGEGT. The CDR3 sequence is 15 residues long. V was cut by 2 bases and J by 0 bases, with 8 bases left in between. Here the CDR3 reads CASSYNGYSNQPQHF. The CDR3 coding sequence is TGTGCCAGCAGTTACAACGGGTATAGCAATCAGCCCCAGCATTTT.

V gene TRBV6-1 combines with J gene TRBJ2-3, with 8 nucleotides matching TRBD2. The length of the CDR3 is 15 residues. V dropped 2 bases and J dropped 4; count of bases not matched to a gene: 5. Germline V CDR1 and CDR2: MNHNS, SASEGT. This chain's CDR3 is CASSESAGGPDTQYF. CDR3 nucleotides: TGTGCCAGCAGTGAAAGTGCGGGGGGCCCAGATACGCAGTATTTT.

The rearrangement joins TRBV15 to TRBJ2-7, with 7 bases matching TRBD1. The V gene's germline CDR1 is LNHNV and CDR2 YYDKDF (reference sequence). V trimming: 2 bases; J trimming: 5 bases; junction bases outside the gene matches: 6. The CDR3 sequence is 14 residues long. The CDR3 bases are TGTGCCACCAGCAGATCCTTAACAGGGGACGAGCAGTACTTC. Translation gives CATSRSLTGDEQYF.